This is a list of T cell receptor beta chains from one sample in a study of post-analysis software for immune sequencing data. One entry per CDR3 protein, called by TCRdb with MiXCR from the PCR reads. The data show about 680,000 distinct CDR3 sequences, about 60% seen once. The source material was blood. Receptor source: a girl aged 2-10 years with multiple sclerosis. The CDR3 runs from the conserved cysteine through the conserved F or W. The D gene is left open where the match is weak. Expanded clones are given a class, and other clones once, few, many or no size at all.

V gene: TRBV25-1; D gene: -; J gene: TRBJ2-3; clone size: -; CDR3 protein: CASSEPRVASTDTQYF; CDR3 DNA: TGTGCCAGCAGTGAACCCAGGGTGGCTAGCACAGATACGCAGTATTTT
V gene: TRBV30; D gene: TRBD2; J gene: TRBJ2-7; clone size: -; CDR3 protein: CAWIVGGSEQYF; CDR3 DNA: TGTGCCTGGATTGTAGGCGGGAGCGAGCAGTACTTC
V gene: TRBV24-1; D gene: -; J gene: TRBJ1-1; clone size: -; CDR3 protein: CATSPGQNTEAFF; CDR3 DNA: TGTGCCACCAGCCCCGGGCAGAACACTGAAGCTTTCTTT
V gene: TRBV6-5; D gene: TRBD1; J gene: TRBJ2-7; clone size: -; CDR3 protein: CASSYSRDRALAYEQYF; CDR3 DNA: TGTGCCAGCAGTTACTCGAGGGACAGGGCCCTTGCCTACGAGCAGTACTTC
V gene: TRBV20-1; D gene: -; J gene: TRBJ2-1; clone size: -; CDR3 protein: CSASALVLSEQFF; CDR3 DNA: TGCAGTGCTAGTGCGCTAGTCCTGTCTGAGCAGTTCTTC
V gene: TRBV15; D gene: -; J gene: TRBJ2-1; clone size: -; CDR3 protein: CATSRELQGFGEQFF; CDR3 DNA: TGTGCCACCAGCAGAGAGCTCCAGGGTTTCGGTGAGCAGTTCTTC
V gene: TRBV28; D gene: TRBD2; J gene: TRBJ2-7; clone size: few; CDR3 protein: CASGLAGGTHEQYF; CDR3 DNA: TGTGCCAGCGGACTAGCGGGAGGCACCCACGAGCAGTACTTC
V gene: TRBV5-1; D gene: -; J gene: TRBJ2-1; clone size: -; CDR3 protein: CASSSDRSAYNEQFF; CDR3 DNA: TGCGCCAGCAGTTCCGACAGGTCTGCCTACAATGAGCAGTTCTTC
V gene: TRBV20-1; D gene: -; J gene: TRBJ1-2; clone size: -; CDR3 protein: CSVPARGNYGYTF; CDR3 DNA: TGCAGTGTCCCGGCCCGGGGAAACTATGGCTACACCTTC
V gene: TRBV7-6; D gene: TRBD2; J gene: TRBJ2-1; clone size: few; CDR3 protein: CASSTGRGLAGGDEQFF; CDR3 DNA: TGTGCCAGCAGCACTGGCCGGGGACTAGCGGGAGGGGATGAGCAGTTCTTC
V gene: TRBV20-1; D gene: -; J gene: TRBJ2-7; clone size: -; CDR3 protein: CSARPSMGGHGYEQYF; CDR3 DNA: TGCAGTGCCCGCCCTTCCATGGGCGGGCATGGATACGAGCAGTACTTC
V gene: TRBV6-2/TRBV6-3; D gene: -; J gene: TRBJ2-7; clone size: -; CDR3 protein: CASSYSRRQDPYEQYF; CDR3 DNA: TGTGCCAGCAGTTACTCGAGGCGCCAAGACCCCTACGAGCAGTACTTC
V gene: TRBV12-3/TRBV12-4; D gene: -; J gene: TRBJ1-2; clone size: -; CDR3 protein: CASDDPDRNYGYTF; CDR3 DNA: TGTGCCAGCGATGATCCGGACAGAAACTATGGCTACACCTTC
V gene: TRBV6-2/TRBV6-3; D gene: -; J gene: TRBJ1-5; clone size: -; CDR3 protein: CASSYDPGDNQPQHF; CDR3 DNA: TGTGCCAGCAGTTACGATCCAGGGGACAATCAGCCCCAGCATTTT
V gene: TRBV6-5; D gene: -; J gene: TRBJ2-2; clone size: -; CDR3 protein: CASSFSKGDGLGGGFF; CDR3 DNA: TGTGCCAGCAGCTTCTCCAAGGGGGACGGCCTTGGGGGGGGGTTTTTT
V gene: TRBV20-1; D gene: -; J gene: TRBJ2-7; clone size: -; CDR3 protein: CSVRRPSIYEQYF; CDR3 DNA: TGCAGTGTTAGACGGCCTAGTATTTACGAGCAGTACTTC
V gene: TRBV9; D gene: TRBD2; J gene: TRBJ2-1; clone size: -; CDR3 protein: CASSGRGLAGEGYNEQFF; CDR3 DNA: TGTGCCAGCAGCGGAAGAGGCCTAGCGGGAGAGGGGTACAATGAGCAGTTCTTC
V gene: TRBV5-1; D gene: TRBD1; J gene: TRBJ1-4; clone size: -; CDR3 protein: CASSLGGTAEAEKLFF; CDR3 DNA: TGCGCCAGCAGCTTGGGGGGGACAGCTGAGGCGGAAAAACTGTTTTTT
V gene: TRBV9; D gene: -; J gene: TRBJ2-7; clone size: few; CDR3 protein: CASSVGVAGPLPYEQYF; CDR3 DNA: TGTGCCAGCAGCGTAGGAGTGGCGGGACCCCTCCCCTACGAGCAGTACTTC
V gene: TRBV27; D gene: -; J gene: TRBJ2-1; clone size: -; CDR3 protein: CASSSRSEQFF; CDR3 DNA: TGTGCCAGCAGTTCGAGGAGTGAGCAGTTCTTC
V gene: TRBV29-1; D gene: -; J gene: TRBJ2-1; clone size: once; CDR3 protein: CSVEKGGKGYNEQFF; CDR3 DNA: TGCAGCGTTGAAAAGGGCGGGAAGGGGTACAATGAGCAGTTCTTC
V gene: TRBV7-9; D gene: -; J gene: TRBJ2-3; clone size: -; CDR3 protein: CASSLVSGAADTQYF; CDR3 DNA: TGTGCCAGCAGCTTAGTCTCAGGAGCAGCAGATACGCAGTATTTT
V gene: TRBV29-1; D gene: TRBD2; J gene: TRBJ2-1; clone size: -; CDR3 protein: CSVESSGPYNEQFF; CDR3 DNA: TGCAGCGTTGAGTCTAGCGGGCCTTACAATGAGCAGTTCTTC
V gene: TRBV12-3/TRBV12-4; D gene: -; J gene: TRBJ2-2; clone size: -; CDR3 protein: CASSLGLQNTGELFF; CDR3 DNA: TGTGCCAGCAGTTTAGGGCTGCAGAACACCGGGGAGCTGTTTTTT
V gene: TRBV3-1; D gene: TRBD1; J gene: TRBJ2-7; clone size: few; CDR3 protein: CASSQSWDRAYEQYF; CDR3 DNA: TGTGCCAGCAGCCAAAGTTGGGACAGGGCCTACGAGCAGTACTTC
V gene: TRBV7-3; D gene: TRBD1; J gene: TRBJ2-1; clone size: -; CDR3 protein: CASSTGTDNEQFF; CDR3 DNA: TGTGCCAGCAGCACCGGGACAGACAATGAGCAGTTCTTC
V gene: TRBV3-1; D gene: -; J gene: TRBJ2-7; clone size: few; CDR3 protein: CASSQISGIDYEQYF; CDR3 DNA: TGTGCCAGCAGCCAAATATCGGGGATAGACTACGAGCAGTACTTC
V gene: TRBV9; D gene: -; J gene: TRBJ1-2; clone size: -; CDR3 protein: CASSVIGNDGYTF; CDR3 DNA: TGTGCCAGCAGCGTAATCGGCAACGATGGCTACACCTTC
V gene: TRBV7-9; D gene: -; J gene: TRBJ2-6; clone size: -; CDR3 protein: CASLEGLGANVLTF; CDR3 DNA: TGTGCCAGCCTAGAGGGGCTTGGGGCCAACGTCCTGACTTTC
V gene: TRBV12-3/TRBV12-4; D gene: -; J gene: TRBJ1-5; clone size: -; CDR3 protein: CASSPRLGSLTFSNQPQHF; CDR3 DNA: TGTGCCAGCAGTCCCCGTTTGGGGAGCCTAACCTTTAGCAATCAGCCCCAGCATTTT
V gene: TRBV6-2/TRBV6-3; D gene: TRBD1; J gene: TRBJ2-7; clone size: once; CDR3 protein: CASSRHDRDEQYF; CDR3 DNA: TGTGCCAGCAGCCGCCATGACAGGGACGAGCAGTACTTC
V gene: TRBV5-1; D gene: TRBD2; J gene: TRBJ2-1; clone size: -; CDR3 protein: CASSLGLAGGPSSYNEQFF; CDR3 DNA: TGCGCCAGCAGCTTGGGGCTAGCGGGGGGCCCGAGCTCCTACAATGAGCAGTTCTTC
V gene: TRBV7-9; D gene: -; J gene: TRBJ1-2; clone size: -; CDR3 protein: CASSLGRPDYGYTF; CDR3 DNA: TGTGCCAGCAGCTTGGGGCGCCCAGACTATGGCTACACCTTC